What follows are 3 T cell receptor delta chains derived from one specimen sequenced in a study of Vδ1+ human thymocytes. Points from the study as a whole: In the thymus, TRG and TRD repertoires looked highly polyclonal with Gaussian CDR3 lengths.

Extracted RNA was reverse transcribed into cDNA. CDR3 amplicons came from multiplex PCR with pooled V-gene forward and constant-region reverse primers. TCRdb re-called the multiplex PCR reads with CATT. The data show 20,000 to 25,000 delta-chain clones, around 7.4% seen once. These receptors have no known antigen. Sequenced: Vdelta1+ gamma-delta thymocytes from the thymus. The sample's subset: FACS-sorted CD3+ TCRalphabeta- TCRVdelta1+ TCRVdelta2- thymocytes. These receptors came from a child under three years old who had congenital heart surgery.

This clone was seen a few times. The J gene is TRDJ1, the V gene TRDV1; D possibly matches TRDD2 or TRDD3 (7 bases each). Germline loops: CDR1 TSWWSYY, CDR2 QGS. This CDR3 region has 23 residues. V was shortened by 3 bases and J by 0 bases, with 35 bases between the two germline ends. The CDR3: CALGDPVRLPRAGGYDHTDKLIF. The DNA for the CDR3 is TGTGCTCTTGGGGACCCCGTGAGACTTCCTAGAGCTGGGGGCTATGATCACACCGATAAACTCATCTTT.

This clone was counted a few times. The V and J genes are TRDV1 and TRDJ1; a weak D match, TRDD3 (5 bases). The V gene lost 2 bases and the J gene lost 1 base, with 26 bases spanning the gap. The CDR3 totals 20 residues. Germline CDR1 is TSWWSYY and CDR2 is QGS. The CDR3 DNA follows: TGTGCTCTTGGGGAATCGTTCCCGGTCTACGGTGGGGTCCCCACCGATAAACTCATCTTT. Translation gives CALGESFPVYGGVPTDKLIF.

The V and J genes are TRDV1 and TRDJ1, with D perhaps matching TRDD2 or TRDD3 (8 bases each). The CDR3 contains 18 residues. Trimming left V 1 base short and J 1 base short, with 19 bases between. Germline assignment: CDR1 TSWWSYY and CDR2 QGS. The CDR3, as DNA: TGTGCTCTTGGGGAACCTTCCTACAGTGGGGGATCCACCGATAAACTCATCTTT. Protein product: CALGEPSYSGGSTDKLIF.